This TCR beta chain was recovered during a study of response to subunit inactivated influenza vaccine. This clonotype was found many times. TCRdb re-derived calls from the RT-PCR reads in MiXCR, one entry per CDR3 protein. The sample holds 700,000 to 900,000 distinct CDR3 sequences, about 20% seen once. The CDR3 sequence is 14 residues long. V shed 2 bases, J shed 6 bases, and the junction held 5 bases outside the gene matches. Germline CDR1 reads LGHDT; CDR2 reads YNNKEL (reference sequence). This clonotype was obtained from a man aged 50 or older who received an inactivated influenza vaccine. The V and J genes are TRBV3-1 and TRBJ2-7, with 9 nucleotides matching TRBD1. The specimen was PBMCs from blood, collected 5 to 6 days after vaccination. The CDR3 DNA reads TGTGCCAGCAGCCAATCCGGACAGGGGACCGAGCAGTACTTC. Translated: CASSQSGQGTEQYF.